This T cell receptor (beta chain) was captured in a study of beta chain features in type 1 diabetes (dated by TCRdb to the late 2010s). Regarding the research as a whole: Patients and healthy donors did not differ in mean age, gender distribution, total cell number or subset yield. A total of 85 million to 140 million sorted cells were examined across all samples, and a strong correlation was observed between cell number per subset and RNA yield. In the study, recently diagnosed type 1 diabetes patients and matched healthy donors were compared on the TCRB repertoires of their sorted circulating CD4+ T cell subsets. Naive and central memory subsets were obtained from all 30 or so donors, but regulatory and stem cell-like memory subsets were isolated from only 8 patients and roughly eight healthy donors.

V trim: 4 bases; J trim: 0 bases; unmatched bases: 6. Taken from cysteine to phenylalanine, the CDR3 has 16 residues. The kept DNA is CDR3 alone, 48 bases in frame from the first base. The germline V gene provides CDR1 SGHTA and CDR2 FQGNSA. Broad study findings and their caveats: At VDJ recombination sites, type 1 diabetes patients had fewer insertions and more deleted nucleotides, which implies abnormalities in thymic rearrangement. PCR might favor shorter templates, but patient and control samples were amplified and corrected together, so any skew would affect both groups equally. Only small numbers of individuals were included in the HLA sub-analyses, which left unresolved whether HLA type had any influence on TCRB rearrangement. Naive, central memory and regulatory TCRB repertoires appeared to be more similar among patients than among healthy donors. In all four CD4+ subsets, TCRB CDR3 length was moderately but significantly shorter in type 1 diabetes patients. Because cDNA rather than genomic DNA was sequenced, highly expressing activated cells could have been over-represented, although no difference in activation and CD3 levels was found between groups.

From each donor, a single peripheral blood sample of 100 to 150 mL on average was drawn into heparinised tubes. Using a panel that included CD45RO, CCR7, CD25, CD127, CD95 and CD27, naive, central memory, regulatory and stem cell-like memory CD4+ T cells were sorted on a BD FACSAria II. Purity was above 95% for every sorted population. PBMCs were isolated right away by Lymphoprep density gradient centrifugation and were stained directly, without culture. To minimize batch effects, samples were stained and sorted in pairs, one healthy donor with one patient per experiment. The entire amount of isolated RNA was reverse transcribed using the High Capacity cDNA Reverse Transcription Kit, so the sequenced TCRB transcripts were expressed ones. Deep immunoSEQ sequencing was applied to naive, central memory and regulatory T cell samples, giving an average of roughly 3.6 million total reads per sample. Sorted cells were lysed in RLT buffer and RNA was extracted with DNase-treated RNeasy Micro or Mini kits, depending on cell number. Each cell subset was processed on its own to prevent cross-contamination, while patient and healthy donor samples were processed together. The immunoSEQ multiplex PCR was used to amplify TCRB sequences from cDNA, generating 87-bp fragments that spanned the CDR3 region. The amplicons were sequenced using the Illumina HiSeq platform. Per the source publication's procedure: PCR bias was computationally corrected using synthetic template baselines, reads within Hamming distance 2 were collapsed, and singletons that could not be merged were discarded. Reads were aligned to IMGT to assign V, D and J genes, CDR3 length, and insertions or deletions at six rearrangement sites. Clonotype counts were normalized to sorted cell number within each subset before computing true diversity and Gini coefficients with the tcR R package. Repertoire sharing was quantified using the overlap coefficient calculated on TCRB nucleotide sequences. TCRdb took over this immuneACCESS table, retaining in-frame rearrangements with V and J assigned. Such tables are incomplete; in checked studies, under half of the missing clones stem from an unresolved V gene, and the remainder is unexplained. The V and J calls and clone size are taken from that table; D and trimming were inferred from the DNA. This sample is represented by 130,000 to 150,000 clones; about a tenth of them were singletons. The ten largest account for around 0.63% of the sample.

Concerning this clone: There is no known antigen for this receptor. Per-base quality was not reported, and no clone a single base away is much larger than it. This sample includes further DNA sequences coding for the same CDR3.

The source of this sequence is a young man in good health. The specimen was central memory CD4+ T cells from blood. The rearrangement combines TRBV7-2 with TRBJ2-1; TRBD1 fits 7 bases in the junction. The nucleotides are TGTGCCAGCAGCTCTCCGGACAGGAGCTCCTACAATGAGCAGTTCTTC. This is translated as CASSSPDRSSYNEQFF.